This TCR beta chain is from a study of metastatic and nonmetastatic thyroid tumors. Across the whole study: Repertoires from malignant and benign thyroid patients were compared across blood and tumor or nodule tissue.

The CDR3 extends over 16 amino acids. The germline gives CDR1 LGHNA, CDR2 YSLEER. The V segment lost 0 bases and the J segment 3 bases; nucleotides outside the gene matches: 4. In the original workflow: A classifier for distant metastasis in papillary thyroid cancer was constructed using CDR3 differences observed across clinicopathological groups. TCRdb reprocessed the PCR reads via MiXCR. It is TCRdb's table, rather than the study itself, that gives the V and J calls and clone size. The sample yields approximately 20,000 clones, roughly 15% seen once. Each patient went into thyroid surgery without having received any treatment. This clone counts as medium-sized.

The sequence derives from a male donor with papillary thyroid cancer or a benign thyroid nodule (not recorded which). Some clones in this sample may be carry-over from other donors' samples. V usage is TRBV4-3 and J usage is TRBJ2-7; 11 bases fit TRBD1. The sample consisted of blood. This CDR3 is CASSQEAGTGGYEQYF. In DNA, the CDR3 is TGCGCCAGCAGCCAAGAGGCCGGGACAGGGGGCTACGAGCAGTACTTC.